This T cell receptor (beta chain) came from a study of blood T cell repertoires in COVID-19. Study-level information: Material from acute and convalescent COVID-19 was sourced from the United States, Italy and Spain. Sources were T cells, B-cell-depleted T cells, or PBMCs; the material itself was cDNA or gDNA.

This CDR3 has 17 residues. CDR1 and CDR2 (germline): SQVTM, ANQGSEA. V lost 7 bases and J lost 0; bases outside the gene matches: 8. Original processing notes: Estimation of nucleated cell counts was performed using reference gene primer amplification. Clones were read by immunoSEQ multiplex PCR, and TCRdb kept only the in-frame ones, dropping some. The V and J calls and clone size are taken from that table; D and trimming were inferred from the DNA. The repertoire holds about 160,000 clones, more than 65% seen once, with over 9.5% in the top ten. This rearrangement joins TRBV29-1 to TRBJ2-1, with 14 bases that match TRBD2. This sequence was found in a woman of 80 years or more with active or convalescent COVID-19. Sequenced input: peripheral blood. The CDR3: CSAKTSGRASSYNEQFF. The CDR3 region has the DNA TGCAGCGCCAAGACTAGCGGGAGGGCAAGCTCCTACAATGAGCAGTTCTTC.